Following are 19 T cell receptor beta chains from one sample sequenced in a study of T cells in Graves' hyperthyroidism and ophthalmopathy. TCR beta CDR3 region amplification was performed from RNA transcripts. TCR CDR3 underwent first-round RT-PCR with the HTBI primer set. From the multiplex PCR reads, TCRdb called clonotypes with MiXCR, one entry per CDR3 protein. The table shows 300,000 to 450,000 distinct CDR3 sequences, with roughly 13% occurring only once. The material sequenced was blood. The origin of the receptors is a woman between 55 and 75 years old with Graves' hyperthyroidism.

This clonotype occurred many times. This chain connects TRBV20-1 to TRBJ1-1, with D uncertain. V was shortened by 3 bases and J by 5 bases, with 10 bases between the two germline ends. CDR1 is DFQATT and CDR2 is SNEGSKA in the germline V gene (reference sequence). CDR3 length equals 12 residues. CDR3 sequence: CSASWQVTEAFF. The CDR3 nucleotides are TGCAGTGCTAGTTGGCAAGTAACTGAAGCTTTCTTT.

The V and J genes are TRBV4-1 and TRBJ2-1, with 11 bases that match TRBD1. This CDR3 region has 16 residues. V shed 3 bases, J shed 4 bases, and the junction held 5 bases outside the gene matches. In germline, CDR1 is MGHRA, CDR2 YSYEKL. CDR3 DNA sequence: TGCGCCAGCAGCCAGGGACAGGGGGGGCCTTACAATGAGCAGTTCTTC. Protein product: CASSQGQGGPYNEQFF.

This clonotype was found many times. This rearrangement joins TRBV20-1 to TRBJ1-4; TRBD1 is a possible D gene (6 bases). This CDR3 has 15 residues. In germline, CDR1 is DFQATT, CDR2 SNEGSKA (reference sequence). Between the trimmed V and J ends, which lost 5 bases and 6 bases, there was a span of 19 bases. Here the CDR3 DNA reads TGCAGTGCTCCGTCGCGGAGTAGGGGGGATGAAAAACTGTTTTTT. Protein sequence: CSAPSRSRGDEKLFF.

The rearrangement uses TRBV6-1 and TRBJ2-7, with TRBD2 as a possible D gene (5 bases). CDR1 is MNHNS and CDR2 is SASEGT in the germline V gene. The CDR3 runs 13 residues. V was cut by 10 bases and J by 3 bases, with 16 bases left in between. Here the CDR3 reads CATAQLEGYEQYF. The CDR3 nucleotides read TGTGCCACCGCACAGCTTGAGGGCTACGAGCAGTACTTC.

This clonotype was found many times. The CDR3 loop is CAISGKGSGPQHF. In DNA form, the CDR3 reads TGTGCCATCAGTGGAAAGGGATCCGGGCCCCAGCATTTT. J is TRBJ1-5 and V is TRBV10-3; D unclear. The CDR3 length is 13 residues. CDR1 ENHRY and CDR2 SYGVKD come from the germline V gene. The V gene lost 4 bases and the J gene lost 9 bases, with 13 bases spanning the gap.

The rearrangement links TRBV30 to TRBJ2-7; 11 bases are shared with TRBD1. This CDR3 is built from 15 residues. The germline V gene encodes CDR1 GTSNPN and CDR2 SVGIG (reference sequence). V lost 4 bases, J lost 6 bases, and 11 bases stayed unmatched. CDR3 region: CAWINRDRGTGEQYF. CDR3 bases: TGTGCCTGGATAAACAGGGACAGGGGGACCGGCGAGCAGTACTTC.

The V and J genes are TRBV11-2 and TRBJ2-6; tentative D call: TRBD2 (5 bases). Trimming took 8 bases from V and 0 from J, leaving 20 bases between them. The CDR3 extends over 18 amino acids. Germline V CDR1 and CDR2: SGHAT, FQNNGV. CDR3 sequence (DNA): TGTGCCAGCTCCGGGATCCATAAACAGCGCTCTGGGGCCAACGTCCTGACTTTC. This translates into CASSGIHKQRSGANVLTF.

There are many counts of this clonotype. The chain carries TRBV11-3 and TRBJ2-4, with D unresolved. Germline CDR1 and CDR2: SGHNT and YENEEA. CDR3 length: 12 residues. Trimming removed 5 bases at V and 7 bases at J, with 9 bases between. CDR3 in amino acids: CASSLNRNIQYF. Here the CDR3 DNA reads TGTGCCAGCAGCCTCAACCGGAACATTCAGTACTTC. The full variable domain, with the rest looked up from reference TRBV11-3 and TRBJ2-4, is EAGVVQSPRYKIIEKKQPVAFWCNPISGHNTLYWYLQNLGQGPELLIRYENEEAVDDSQLPKDRFSAERLKGVDSTLKIQPAELGDSAVYLCASSLNRNIQYFGAGTRLSVL.

In this sample, this clonotype turned up many times. The chain joins TRBV4-1 to TRBJ2-1, with unresolved D. The CDR3 runs 16 residues. V lost 4 bases and J 2 bases, leaving 15 bases between the germline ends. From germline, CDR1 is MGHRA and CDR2 YSYEKL. The CDR3 DNA is TGCGCCAGCAGCCCCTTCTCGTCGGCGGCCTACAATGAGCAGTTCTTC. Amino acid sequence: CASSPFSSAAYNEQFF.

This clonotype appeared a few times. This chain connects TRBV5-5 to TRBJ1-4, with TRBD1 as a possible D gene (6 bases). V was trimmed by 1 base and J by 0 bases, leaving 10 bases between them. The CDR3 is 16 residues long. CDR1 is SGHKS and CDR2 is YYEKEE in the germline V gene (reference sequence). In DNA form, the CDR3 reads TGTGCCAGCAGCTTGAACAGGGCAACAACTAATGAAAAACTGTTTTTT. It specifies CASSLNRATTNEKLFF.

At least ten counts were recorded for this clonotype. V gene TRBV4-1 combines with J gene TRBJ2-1; no clear D. The CDR3 extends over 16 amino acids. Germline V gene data show CDR1 as MGHRA and CDR2 as YSYEKL. Trimming cost V 0 bases and J 6 bases, with 15 bases left between them. The CDR3 here is CASSQDDLVRTNEQFF. In nucleotides, the CDR3 is TGCGCCAGCAGCCAAGATGACTTAGTACGCACCAATGAGCAGTTCTTC.

This clonotype appeared many times. The rearrangement uses TRBV5-1 and TRBJ2-5; TRBD2 matches at 9 bases. The V segment lost 4 bases and the J segment 5 bases; nucleotides outside the gene matches: 6. Germline CDR1 and CDR2: SGHRS and YFSETQ. This CDR3 spans 14 amino acids. The CDR3 spells CASSQGLATETQYF. The CDR3 nucleotides are TGCGCCAGCAGCCAGGGACTAGCTACGGAGACCCAGTACTTC.

This chain uses TRBV4-1 with TRBJ1-5; D not resolved. The CDR3 covers 15 residues. Germline CDR1 is MGHRA and CDR2 is YSYEKL. Trimming took 0 bases from V and 0 from J, leaving 6 bases between them. The chain's CDR3 is CASSQDRDSNQPQHF. CDR3 nucleotides: TGCGCCAGCAGCCAAGATCGGGATAGCAATCAGCCCCAGCATTTT.

This clonotype was detected a few times. The chain couples TRBV4-1 to TRBJ2-1; D is uncertain. The CDR3 totals 19 residues. CDR1 and CDR2 from the germline V gene are MGHRA and YSYEKL. Trimming pared 4 bases from V and 6 bases from J, leaving 28 bases between. For the CDR3, the DNA is TGCGCCAGCAGCCGGACCAACCCCTTAAGGCTCATAAAGACCAATGAGCAGTTCTTC. Its translation is CASSRTNPLRLIKTNEQFF.

This clonotype was recorded at least ten times. This chain connects TRBV14 to TRBJ2-7; TRBD1 aligns across 7 bases. With 3 bases clipped from V and 1 base from J, the junction kept 9 bases outside the gene matches. The CDR3 runs to 16 residues. The germline V gene has CDR1 SGHDN and CDR2 FVKESK. CDR3 coding DNA: TGTGCCAGCAGCCACGTTAGTGGACAGGCTTCCTACGAGCAGTACTTC. Its translation is CASSHVSGQASYEQYF.

This clonotype was seen ten or more times. The chain couples TRBV12-3 or TRBV12-4 to TRBJ1-5; D perhaps matches TRBD1 (6 bases). The V and J ends lost 1 base and 7 bases respectively, with 11 bases between them. This CDR3 is 14 amino acids long. The CDR3 coding sequence is TGTGCCAGCAGTTTAGGCAGGGGTGGCCAGCCCCAGCATTTT. Translated: CASSLGRGGQPQHF.

The chain uses TRBV5-4 and TRBJ1-1; 7 nucleotides align to TRBD1. V shed 0 bases and J 7 bases; nucleotides not matched to a gene: 3. The CDR3 extends over 13 amino acids. CDR1 is SGHNT, CDR2 YYREEE, per germline (reference sequence). The DNA for the CDR3 is TGTGCCAGCAGCTTGGACCGGGACAGTGAAGCTTTCTTT. Its translation: CASSLDRDSEAFF.

The sample holds many counts of this clonotype. The rearrangement uses TRBV28 and TRBJ2-7, with D unresolved. Trimming pared 1 base from V and 3 bases from J, leaving 7 bases between. This CDR3 comprises 13 residues. Germline values: CDR1 MDHEN, CDR2 SYDVKM. The CDR3 loop is CASSLSADYEQYF. The CDR3 nucleotides are TGTGCCAGCAGTTTATCGGCAGACTACGAGCAGTACTTC.

This clonotype showed up many times. The chain employs TRBV12-5 and TRBJ2-5; no reliable D call. Trimming pared 2 bases from V and 0 bases from J, leaving 7 bases between. CDR3 size: 14 residues. Germline lookup yields CDR1 LGHNT and CDR2 FRNRAP. For the CDR3, the DNA is TGTGCTAGTGGTTTGTTTAGACACCAAGAGACCCAGTACTTC. Translated, it gives CASGLFRHQETQYF. Looking up the rest from reference TRBV12-5 and TRBJ2-5 gives the full variable domain: DARVTQTPRHKVTEMGQEVTMRCQPILGHNTVFWYRQTMMQGLELLAYFRNRAPLDDSGMPKDRFSAEMPDATLATLKIQPSEPRDSAVYFCASGLFRHQETQYFGPGTRLLVL.